This paragraph covers one TCR beta chain sequence. Germline V gives CDR1 MNHNS, CDR2 SASEGT. The ends lost 4 bases at V and 2 bases at J; junction bases unmatched: 8. The CDR3 length is 16 residues. The data were taken from a study of T cell changes during pregnancy in multiple sclerosis. The table came from immunoSEQ multiplex PCR; TCRdb's copy has only in-frame clones and leaves some out. Of 80,000 to 100,000 clones in the sample, roughly 92% are singletons; the top ten hold about 3%. The TCR was taken from a female donor with multiple sclerosis, enrolled in a pregnancy study. The genes are TRBV6-1 and TRBJ1-2; 9 nucleotides agree with TRBD1. Sequencing was performed on peripheral blood, taken in the first trimester of pregnancy. CDR3 region: CASSAGTGSLNYGYTF. DNA of the CDR3: TGTGCCAGCAGTGCTGGGACAGGGTCTCTAAACTATGGCTACACCTTC.